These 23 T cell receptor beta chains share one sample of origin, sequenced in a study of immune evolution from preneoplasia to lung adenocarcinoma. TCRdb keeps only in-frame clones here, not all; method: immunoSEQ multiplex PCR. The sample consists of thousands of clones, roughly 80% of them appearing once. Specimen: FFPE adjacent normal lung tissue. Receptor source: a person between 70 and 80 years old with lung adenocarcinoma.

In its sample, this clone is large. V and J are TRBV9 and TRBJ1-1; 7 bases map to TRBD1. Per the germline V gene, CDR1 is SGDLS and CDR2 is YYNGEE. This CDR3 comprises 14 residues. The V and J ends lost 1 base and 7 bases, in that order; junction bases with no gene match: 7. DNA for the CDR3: TGTGCCAGCAGCGTACAGGGGGGGCTCAATGAAGCTTTCTTT. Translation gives CASSVQGGLNEAFF.

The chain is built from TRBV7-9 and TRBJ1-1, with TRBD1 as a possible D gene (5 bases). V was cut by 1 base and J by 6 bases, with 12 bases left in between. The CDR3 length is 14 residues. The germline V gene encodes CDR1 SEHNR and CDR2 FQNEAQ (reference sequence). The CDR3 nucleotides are TGTGCCAGCAGCTTAGGGGGGGTTCGCTCTGAAGCTTTCTTT. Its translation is CASSLGGVRSEAFF.

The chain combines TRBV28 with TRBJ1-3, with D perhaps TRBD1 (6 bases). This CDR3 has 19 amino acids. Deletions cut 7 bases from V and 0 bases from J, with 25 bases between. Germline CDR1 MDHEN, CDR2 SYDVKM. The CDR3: CASTTTPGGGLHSGNTIYF. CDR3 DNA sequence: TGTGCCAGCACTACAACCCCGGGGGGGGGCCTACACTCTGGAAACACCATATATTTT.

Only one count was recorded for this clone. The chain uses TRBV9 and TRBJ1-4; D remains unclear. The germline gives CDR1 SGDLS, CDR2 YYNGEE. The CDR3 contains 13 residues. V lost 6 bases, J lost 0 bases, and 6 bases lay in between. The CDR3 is CASKKATNEKLFF. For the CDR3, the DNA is TGTGCCAGCAAGAAAGCAACTAATGAAAAACTGTTTTTT.

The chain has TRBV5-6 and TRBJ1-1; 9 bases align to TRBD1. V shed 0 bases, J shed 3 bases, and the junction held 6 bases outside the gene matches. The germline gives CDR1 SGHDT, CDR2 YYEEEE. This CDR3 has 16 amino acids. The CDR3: CASSLVTGGSDTEAFF. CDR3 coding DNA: TGTGCCAGCAGCTTGGTGACAGGGGGGAGCGACACTGAAGCTTTCTTT.

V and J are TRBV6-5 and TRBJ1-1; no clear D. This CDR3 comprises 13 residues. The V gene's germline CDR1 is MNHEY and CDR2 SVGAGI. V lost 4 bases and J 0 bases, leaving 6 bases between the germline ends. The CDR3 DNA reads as TGTGCCAGCAGTTCCCACCTGAACACTGAAGCTTTCTTT. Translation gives CASSSHLNTEAFF.

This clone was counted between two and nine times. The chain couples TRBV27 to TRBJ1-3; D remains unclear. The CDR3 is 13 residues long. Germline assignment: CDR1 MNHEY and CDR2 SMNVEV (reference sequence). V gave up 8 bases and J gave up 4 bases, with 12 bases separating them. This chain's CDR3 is CASGPVQGNTIYF. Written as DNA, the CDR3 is TGTGCCAGCGGACCTGTACAGGGAAACACCATATATTTT.

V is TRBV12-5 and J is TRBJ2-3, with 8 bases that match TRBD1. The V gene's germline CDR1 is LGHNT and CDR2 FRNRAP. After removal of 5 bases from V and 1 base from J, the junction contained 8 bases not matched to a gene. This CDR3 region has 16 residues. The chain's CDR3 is CASGPPTGAGTDTQYF. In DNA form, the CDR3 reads TGTGCTAGTGGTCCCCCGACAGGGGCTGGCACAGATACGCAGTATTTT. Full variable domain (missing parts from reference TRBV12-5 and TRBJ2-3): DARVTQTPRHKVTEMGQEVTMRCQPILGHNTVFWYRQTMMQGLELLAYFRNRAPLDDSGMPKDRFSAEMPDATLATLKIQPSEPRDSAVYFCASGPPTGAGTDTQYFGPGTRLTVL.

CDR3 protein: CASSERSSGRVGAQYF. DNA of the CDR3: TGTGCCAGCAGCGAACGGAGTAGCGGGAGAGTGGGAGCGCAGTATTTT. The chain has TRBV4-2 and TRBJ2-3, with 9 nucleotides matching TRBD2. V trimming: 5 bases; J trimming: 10 bases; junction bases outside the gene matches: 16. The CDR3 length is 16 residues. Germline CDR1 and CDR2: LGHNA and YNFKEQ.

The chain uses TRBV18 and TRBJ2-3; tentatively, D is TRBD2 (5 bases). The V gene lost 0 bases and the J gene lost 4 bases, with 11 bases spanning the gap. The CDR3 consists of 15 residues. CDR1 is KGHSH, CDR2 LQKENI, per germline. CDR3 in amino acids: CASSPPASGADTQYF. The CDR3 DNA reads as TGTGCCAGCTCACCACCAGCCTCCGGGGCAGATACGCAGTATTTT.

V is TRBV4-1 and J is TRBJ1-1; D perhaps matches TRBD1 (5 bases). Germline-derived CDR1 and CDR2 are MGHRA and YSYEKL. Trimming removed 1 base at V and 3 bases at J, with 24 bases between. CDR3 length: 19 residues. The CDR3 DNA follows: TGCGCCAGCAGCCAAGGGAGACCAGGGAGGGAAGAAAAGGACACTGAAGCTTTCTTT. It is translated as CASSQGRPGREEKDTEAFF.

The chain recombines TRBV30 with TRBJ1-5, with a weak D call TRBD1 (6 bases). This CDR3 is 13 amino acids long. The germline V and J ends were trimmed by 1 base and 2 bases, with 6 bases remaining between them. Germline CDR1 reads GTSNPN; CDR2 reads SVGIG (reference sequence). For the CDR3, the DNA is TGTGCCTGGAGTGCAGGGGGCAATCAGCCCCAGCATTTT. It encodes CAWSAGGNQPQHF.

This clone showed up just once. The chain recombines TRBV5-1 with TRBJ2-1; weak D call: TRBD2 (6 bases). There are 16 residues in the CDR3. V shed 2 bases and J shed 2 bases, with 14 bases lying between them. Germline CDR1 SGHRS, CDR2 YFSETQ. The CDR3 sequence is CASSLPLAPTYNEQFF. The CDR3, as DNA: TGCGCCAGCAGCTTACCTCTAGCGCCTACCTACAATGAGCAGTTCTTC.

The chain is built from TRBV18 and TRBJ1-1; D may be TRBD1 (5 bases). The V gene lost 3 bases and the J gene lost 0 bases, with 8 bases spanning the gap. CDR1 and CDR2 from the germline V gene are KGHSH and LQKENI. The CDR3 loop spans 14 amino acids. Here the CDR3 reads CASSPAGVNTEAFF. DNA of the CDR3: TGTGCCAGCTCACCTGCGGGGGTGAACACTGAAGCTTTCTTT.

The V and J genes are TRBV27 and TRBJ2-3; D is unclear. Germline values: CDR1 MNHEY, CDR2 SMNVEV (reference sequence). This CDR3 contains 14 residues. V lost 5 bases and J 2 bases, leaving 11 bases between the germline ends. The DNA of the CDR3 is TGTGCCAGCAGTCTAGACTGGTCCACAGATACGCAGTATTTT. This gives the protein CASSLDWSTDTQYF.

CDR3 in amino acids: CAWSWTGGNYGYTF. The CDR3 DNA reads TGTGCCTGGAGTTGGACAGGGGGAAACTATGGCTACACCTTC. This rearrangement joins TRBV30 to TRBJ1-2, with 10 bases matching TRBD1. This CDR3 spans 14 amino acids. With 2 bases clipped from V and 2 bases from J, the junction kept 2 bases outside the gene matches. CDR1 and CDR2 from the germline V gene are GTSNPN and SVGIG (reference sequence).

CDR3 loop: CASSNYGDTEAFF. The CDR3 coding sequence is TGTGCCAGCAGCAACTACGGGGACACTGAAGCTTTCTTT. The rearrangement links TRBV7-6 to TRBJ1-1; D not resolved. With 5 bases removed from V and 3 bases from J, the gap between germline ends came to 10 bases. The V gene's germline CDR1 is SGHVS and CDR2 FNYEAQ. CDR3 length: 13 amino acids.

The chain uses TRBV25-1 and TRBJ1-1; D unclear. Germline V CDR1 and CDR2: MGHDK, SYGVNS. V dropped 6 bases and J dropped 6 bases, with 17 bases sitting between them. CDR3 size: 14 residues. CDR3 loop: CASRDKGYLSEAFF. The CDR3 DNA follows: TGTGCCAGCAGAGACAAGGGTTATCTCTCTGAAGCTTTCTTT.

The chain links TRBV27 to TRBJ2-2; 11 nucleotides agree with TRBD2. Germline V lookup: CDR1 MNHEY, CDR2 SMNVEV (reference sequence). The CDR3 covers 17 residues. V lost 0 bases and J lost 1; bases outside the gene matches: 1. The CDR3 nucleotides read TGTGCCAGCAGTTTATCAGGGACTAGCGGGAACACCGGGGAGCTGTTTTTT. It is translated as CASSLSGTSGNTGELFF.

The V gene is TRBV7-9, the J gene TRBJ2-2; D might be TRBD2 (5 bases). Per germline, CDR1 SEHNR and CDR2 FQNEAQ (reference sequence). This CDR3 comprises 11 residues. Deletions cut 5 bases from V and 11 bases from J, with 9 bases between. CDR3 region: CASSRTLELFF. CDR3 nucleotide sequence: TGTGCCAGCAGCCGGACTCTTGAGCTGTTTTTT.

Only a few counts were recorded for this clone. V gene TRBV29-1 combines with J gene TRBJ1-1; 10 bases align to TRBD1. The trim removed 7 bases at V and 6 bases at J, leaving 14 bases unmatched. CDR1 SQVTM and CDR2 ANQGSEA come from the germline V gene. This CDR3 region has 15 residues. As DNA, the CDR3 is TGCAGCGCCGTAGGACAGGGGGGACTTTGGGCTGAAGCTTTCTTT. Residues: CSAVGQGGLWAEAFF.

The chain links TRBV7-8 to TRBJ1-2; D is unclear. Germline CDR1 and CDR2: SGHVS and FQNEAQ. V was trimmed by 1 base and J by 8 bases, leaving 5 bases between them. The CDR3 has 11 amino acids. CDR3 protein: CASSLGTGYTF. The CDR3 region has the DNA TGTGCCAGCAGCTTAGGGACGGGCTACACCTTC.

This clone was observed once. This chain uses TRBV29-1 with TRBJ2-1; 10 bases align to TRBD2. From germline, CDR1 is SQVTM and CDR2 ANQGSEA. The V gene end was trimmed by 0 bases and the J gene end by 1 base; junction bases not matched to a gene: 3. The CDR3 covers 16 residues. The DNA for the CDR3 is TGCAGCGTTGAAGATCAACTAGCGGGGTCCTACAATGAGCAGTTCTTC. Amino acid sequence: CSVEDQLAGSYNEQFF.